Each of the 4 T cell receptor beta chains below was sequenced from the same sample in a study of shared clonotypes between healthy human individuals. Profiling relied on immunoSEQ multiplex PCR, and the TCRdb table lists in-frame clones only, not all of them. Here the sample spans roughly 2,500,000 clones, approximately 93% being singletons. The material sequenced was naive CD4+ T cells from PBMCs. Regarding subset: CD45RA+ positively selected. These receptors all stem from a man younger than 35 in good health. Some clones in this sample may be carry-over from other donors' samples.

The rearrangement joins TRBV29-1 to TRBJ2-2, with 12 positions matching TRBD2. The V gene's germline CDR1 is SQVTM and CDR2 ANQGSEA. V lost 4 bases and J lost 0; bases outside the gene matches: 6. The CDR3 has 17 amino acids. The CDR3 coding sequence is TGCAGCGTTGTTGGAACTAGCGGGAGGCCGAACACCGGGGAGCTGTTTTTT. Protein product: CSVVGTSGRPNTGELFF.

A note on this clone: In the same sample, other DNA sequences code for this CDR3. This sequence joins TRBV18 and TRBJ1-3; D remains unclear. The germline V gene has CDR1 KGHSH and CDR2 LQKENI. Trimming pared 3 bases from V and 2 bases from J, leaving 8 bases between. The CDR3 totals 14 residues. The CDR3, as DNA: TGTGCCAGCTCACCGGACCGAGCTGGAAACACCATATATTTT. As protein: CASSPDRAGNTIYF.

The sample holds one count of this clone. The CDR3 sequence is CASKATGTISREQYF. DNA of the CDR3: TGTGCCAGCAAGGCGACAGGGACTATCTCTAGGGAGCAGTACTTC. V and J are TRBV2 and TRBJ2-7; the D call may be TRBD1 or TRBD2 (7 bases each). The CDR3 runs 15 residues. The V gene's germline CDR1 is SNHLY and CDR2 FYNNEI. Trimming took 7 bases from V and 7 from J, leaving 23 bases between them.

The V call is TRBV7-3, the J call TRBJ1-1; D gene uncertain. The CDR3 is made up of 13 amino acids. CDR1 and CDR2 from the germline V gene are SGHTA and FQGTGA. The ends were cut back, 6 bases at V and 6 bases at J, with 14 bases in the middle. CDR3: CASSSAGFPEAFF. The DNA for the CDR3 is TGTGCCAGCAGTTCCGCAGGATTTCCTGAAGCTTTCTTT.